These 19 T cell receptor beta chains originate from one sample sequenced in a study of cytomegalovirus exposure and HLA in healthy donors. PCR used 60 Vbeta primers and 13 Jbeta primers. The protocol was immunoSEQ multiplex PCR, while the TCRdb copy is restricted to in-frame clones and leaves out a portion. Among around 150,000 clones listed, roughly four fifths were seen once. The sequencing sample was made of PBMCs. These receptors were obtained from a female donor in good health and CMV-seropositive.

This chain links TRBV2 with TRBJ2-2, with 10 positions matching TRBD2. Trimming removed 3 bases from V and 6 bases from J; junction bases left unmatched: 10. Germline CDR1 SNHLY, CDR2 FYNNEI. The length of the CDR3 is 17 residues. CDR3 in amino acids: CASSETAGGQESGELFF. In nucleotides, the CDR3 is TGTGCCAGCAGTGAGACAGCGGGGGGGCAAGAGTCCGGGGAGCTGTTTTTT.

V is TRBV5-1 and J is TRBJ2-7, with 7 bases matching TRBD1. The CDR3 runs 15 residues. Germline assignment: CDR1 SGHRS and CDR2 YFSETQ. Trimming cost V 0 bases and J 1 base; bases outside gene matches: 4. CDR3 nucleotides: TGCGCCAGCAGCTTGGACAGGGGAAGGTCCTACGAGCAGTACTTC. Protein: CASSLDRGRSYEQYF.

This clone was observed a handful of times. The genes are TRBV21-1 and TRBJ2-2; the table names TRBD1, a call not compared with the DNA. TRBV21-1 has pseudogene status. CDR3 size: 16 residues. The CDR3 DNA follows: TGTGCCAGCAGCAAAGAGGGTCTGGACAGGGCCGGGGAGCTGTTTTTT. This sequence encodes CASSKEGLDRAGELFF.

The chain couples TRBV2 to TRBJ2-7; D is possibly TRBD2 (5 bases). Per the germline V gene, CDR1 is SNHLY and CDR2 is FYNNEI. Trimming cost V 4 bases and J 0 bases, with 10 bases left between them. The CDR3 consists of 14 residues. CDR3 sequence (DNA): TGTGCCAGCAGTGGGCTAGCTGGCTCCTACGAGCAGTACTTC. Translation: CASSGLAGSYEQYF.

The rearrangement links TRBV5-6 to TRBJ2-5; D not resolved. The CDR3 length is 13 residues. Germline loops: CDR1 SGHDT, CDR2 YYEEEE. V was cut by 2 bases and J by 2 bases, with 7 bases left in between. CDR3 nucleotides: TGTGCCAGCAGCTTTTTGTTACAAGAGACCCAGTACTTC. Translation gives CASSFLLQETQYF.

This clone was seen only once. V usage is TRBV28 and J usage is TRBJ1-2, with 7 bases fitting TRBD1. Germline V gene lookup returns CDR1 MDHEN and CDR2 SYDVKM. The CDR3 is made up of 13 amino acids. V lost 6 bases and J lost 8; bases outside the gene matches: 9. The CDR3 sequence is CASRIDRVDGYTF. CDR3 nucleotide sequence: TGTGCCAGCAGGATCGACAGGGTGGACGGCTACACCTTC.

This clone was observed once. This chain uses TRBV5-1 with TRBJ2-2, with D maybe TRBD2 (6 bases). Germline CDR1 and CDR2: SGHRS and YFSETQ. Trimming took off 6 bases at V and 5 bases at J, with 20 bases between the two ends. The CDR3 totals 16 residues. CDR3 region: CASNPWDGGQTGELFF. In DNA, the CDR3 is TGCGCCAGCAACCCATGGGACGGGGGTCAGACCGGGGAGCTGTTTTTT. Looking up the rest from reference TRBV5-1 and TRBJ2-2 gives the full variable domain: KAGVTQTPRYLIKTRGQQVTLSCSPISGHRSVSWYQQTPGQGLQFLFEYFSETQRNKGNFPGRFSGRQFSNSRSEMNVSTLELGDSALYLCASNPWDGGQTGELFFGEGSRLTVL.

This clone was found once. The rearrangement joins TRBV5-4 to TRBJ2-4; 7 positions match TRBD2. The CDR3 has 15 residues. Germline lookup yields CDR1 SGHNT and CDR2 YYREEE (reference sequence). The V and J ends lost 0 bases and 5 bases, in that order; junction bases with no gene match: 5. The CDR3 sequence: CASSLGSGTQNIQYF. The DNA of the CDR3 is TGTGCCAGCAGCTTGGGGAGCGGGACCCAAAACATTCAGTACTTC.

This chain connects TRBV14 to TRBJ1-5, with 8 positions matching TRBD1. The germline V gene has CDR1 SGHDN and CDR2 FVKESK. The CDR3 has 15 residues. The V and J ends lost 10 bases and 6 bases, in that order; junction bases with no gene match: 14. The CDR3: CATRTGSVLAQPQHF. The CDR3 DNA reads as TGTGCCACCCGGACAGGGAGCGTCTTGGCTCAGCCCCAGCATTTT.

This sequence joins TRBV10-3 and TRBJ2-7, with a weak D call TRBD2 (5 bases). This CDR3 has 15 amino acids. Germline CDR1 is ENHRY and CDR2 is SYGVKD. V lost 3 bases to trimming and J lost 3 bases, with 15 bases between them. DNA of the CDR3: TGTGCCATCAGTGACCAAAAGGACTCGATCTACGAGCAGTACTTC. Encoded protein: CAISDQKDSIYEQYF.

The genes are TRBV27 and TRBJ1-2, with 8 bases aligning to TRBD1. Germline V gives CDR1 MNHEY, CDR2 SMNVEV (reference sequence). The CDR3 is 13 amino acids. V lost 3 bases to trimming and J lost 5 bases; unmatched junction nucleotides: 2. The CDR3 protein is CASSFRGQYGYTF. CDR3 nucleotide sequence: TGTGCCAGCAGTTTCAGGGGGCAATATGGCTACACCTTC.

V usage is TRBV7-2 and J usage is TRBJ2-5; D is possibly TRBD2 (6 bases). Trimming took off 1 base at V and 5 bases at J, with 14 bases between the two ends. The CDR3 totals 15 residues. The germline V gene has CDR1 SGHTA and CDR2 FQGNSA. The CDR3 nucleotides are TGTGCCAGCAGCTTAGTCTTAACTAGCAGGGAGACCCAGTACTTC. Translation gives CASSLVLTSRETQYF.

This clone has a handful of counts. The chain joins TRBV4-1 to TRBJ2-7; TRBD1 might be the D (5 bases). Germline-derived CDR1 and CDR2 are MGHRA and YSYEKL. There are 15 residues in the CDR3. The V and J ends lost 0 bases and 3 bases respectively, with 12 bases between them. The CDR3 protein is CASSQDRGTIYEQYF. The CDR3, as DNA: TGCGCCAGCAGCCAAGATAGGGGCACTATCTACGAGCAGTACTTC.

This chain joins TRBV28 and TRBJ2-3; D is undetermined. The CDR3 consists of 12 residues. Germline V CDR1 and CDR2: MDHEN, SYDVKM. The V gene lost 6 bases and the J gene lost 0 bases, with 4 bases spanning the gap. CDR3 protein: CASRTSTDTQYF. The CDR3 DNA reads TGTGCCAGCAGGACTAGCACAGATACGCAGTATTTT.

This clone was counted only a few times. V is TRBV4-1 and J is TRBJ2-2, with no clear D. Germline assignment: CDR1 MGHRA and CDR2 YSYEKL. V lost 0 bases, J lost 6 bases, and 5 bases lay in between. The CDR3 consists of 13 residues. The CDR3 is CASSQDLAGELFF. In DNA, the CDR3 is TGCGCCAGCAGCCAAGATCTAGCCGGGGAGCTGTTTTTT.

The chain has TRBV11-2 and TRBJ1-2, with 7 bases that match TRBD1. The CDR3 is 16 amino acids. Germline-derived CDR1 and CDR2 are SGHAT and FQNNGV. V trimming: 6 bases; J trimming: 6 bases; junction bases outside the gene matches: 16. CDR3 residues: CASRPKVDRAVDGYTF. The CDR3 coding sequence is TGTGCCAGCAGGCCAAAGGTCGACAGGGCGGTCGATGGCTACACCTTC.

This clone was counted between two and nine times. V and J are TRBV29-1 and TRBJ2-1; 10 bases line up with TRBD1. Trimming at V came to 6 bases and at J to 12 bases, leaving 5 bases not matched to a gene. This CDR3 contains 11 residues. CDR1 and CDR2 (germline): SQVTM, ANQGSEA. The CDR3: CSVPRQGAQFF. The CDR3 DNA is TGCAGCGTGCCGCGACAGGGGGCGCAGTTCTTC.

The chain combines TRBV7-6 with TRBJ2-5; 12 nucleotides align to TRBD1. The CDR3 consists of 16 residues. From germline, CDR1 is SGHVS and CDR2 FNYEAQ. V lost 1 base and J lost 11; bases outside the gene matches: 11. The CDR3 DNA sequence: TGTGCCAGCAGCTTAGGGAGAGGGGGACAGGGGGCATATCAGTACTTC. It translates to CASSLGRGGQGAYQYF.

The chain uses TRBV7-3 and TRBJ2-1; TRBD2 matches 10 bases. V was clipped by 4 bases and J by 9 bases; unmatched bases: 12. The CDR3 is 16 residues long. Looked up from germline, CDR1 is SGHTA and CDR2 is FQGTGA. The chain's CDR3 is CASSYLSGGATGEQFF. The CDR3 DNA reads TGTGCCAGCAGCTACCTGAGCGGGGGGGCAACAGGTGAGCAGTTCTTC.